The rows below give T cell receptor beta chains drawn from one sample of a study of CD8+ T cells in alopecia areata. The data were produced by immunoSEQ multiplex PCR, yet TCRdb's version contains in-frame clones alone and is incomplete. The table includes nearly 110,000 clones, about four fifths detected once. Sequenced here: CD8+ T cells sorted from blood, sampled at week 24, from a patient treated with tofacitinib. These receptors all come from a human donor with alopecia areata. Both conserved end residues are part of each CDR3. The D gene is left open where the match is weak. Size values are once, few and many counts, or a class for expanded clones, and some rows have none.

V	J	size	D	DNA	CDR3
TRBV5-1	TRBJ1-2	.	TRBD1	TGCGCCAGCAGCTTGGAGGACAGGGGAGGGTATGGCTACACCTTC	CASSLEDRGGYGYTF
TRBV2	TRBJ2-5	.	.	TGTGCCAGCAGTGAATCACAGACCCCCCAGACCCAGTACTTC	CASSESQTPQTQYF
TRBV2	TRBJ2-2	.	.	TGTGCCAGCAGTGCGACGGATACGGACAGCTTGAACACCGGGGAGCTGTTTTTT	CASSATDTDSLNTGELFF
TRBV30	TRBJ2-3	once	.	TGTGCCTGGAGTGTAGGGCTAGCCACAGATACGCAGTATTTT	CAWSVGLATDTQYF
TRBV29-1	TRBJ2-2	.	.	TGCAGCGTTATGTACACCGGGGAGCTGTTTTTT	CSVMYTGELFF
TRBV27	TRBJ2-5	.	TRBD1	TGTGCCAGCAGTATCCTACAGGGGTTCCAAGAGACCCAGTACTTC	CASSILQGFQETQYF
TRBV6-1	TRBJ2-5	once	.	TGTGCCATTCCGGGACAACTGTACCAAGAGACCCAGTACTTC	CAIPGQLYQETQYF
TRBV27	TRBJ2-3	once	.	TGTGCCAGCAGTTTAGTGGGGGCGGATACGCAGTATTTT	CASSLVGADTQYF
TRBV4-1	TRBJ2-7	once	TRBD1	TGCGCCAGCAGCCAAGATCTCAACAGGGGAAACACCTACGAGCAGTACTTC	CASSQDLNRGNTYEQYF
TRBV7-9	TRBJ2-3	.	TRBD1	TGTGCCAGCAGCTCCGTGACAGGGGGGCGAGGTACGCAGTATTTT	CASSSVTGGRGTQYF
TRBV7-6	TRBJ2-7	.	.	TGTGCCAGCAGCGCGCCGGGTTCCAGGCCCTACGAGCAGTACTTC	CASSAPGSRPYEQYF
TRBV29-1	TRBJ2-2	.	.	TGCAGCGTTGTGGCAGGGTACACCGGGGAGCTGTTTTTT	CSVVAGYTGELFF
TRBV6-5	TRBJ2-3	once	TRBD1	TGTGCCAGCAGTTACGAGACAGGGGGGGCAGATACGCAGTATTTT	CASSYETGGADTQYF
TRBV4-1	TRBJ2-2	.	TRBD2	TGCGCCAGCAGCCAAGCTCCGCCGGGACTAGCGGAGCTGAGAGACACCGGGGAGCTGTTTTTT	CASSQAPPGLAELRDTGELFF
TRBV2	TRBJ1-2	.	.	TGTGCCAGCAGTGACCGGGACCCCCATGGCTACACCTTC	CASSDRDPHGYTF
TRBV30	TRBJ2-7	.	.	TGTGCCTGGAGTGTACTTGGCAGGGACTACGAGCAGTACTTC	CAWSVLGRDYEQYF
TRBV7-2	TRBJ2-2	few	.	TGTGCCAGCAGCCCAGGGTTACTAGCCGGGGAGCTGTTTTTT	CASSPGLLAGELFF
TRBV21-1	TRBJ2-7	.	.	TGTGCCAGCAGCAAAGGGGGGGACAGTTCTTCTACCTACGAGCAGTACTTC	CASSKGGDSSSTYEQYF
TRBV5-6	TRBJ2-7	.	TRBD2	TGTGCCAGCAGCATCTACTTTAGCGGGGGGCCTTACGAGCAGTACTTC	CASSIYFSGGPYEQYF
TRBV29-1	TRBJ1-1	.	.	TGCAGCTGCGACGGAGGAGGCACTGAAGCTTTCTTT	CSCDGGGTEAFF
TRBV29-1	TRBJ1-1	.	.	TGCAGCGTTGGACAGCACCATGAAGCTTTCTTT	CSVGQHHEAFF
TRBV11-2	TRBJ2-7	few	TRBD2	TGTGCCAGCAGCTCGCCACTAGCGGGGTGGCACGAGCAGTACTTC	CASSSPLAGWHEQYF
TRBV4-3	TRBJ2-3	few	TRBD1	TGCGCCAGCAGCCTATCCCCGGACAGGTGCACAGATACGCAGTATTTT	CASSLSPDRCTDTQYF
TRBV7-2	TRBJ2-2	.	.	TGTGCCAGCAGCTTTGCCGGCGGGGAGCTGTTTTTT	CASSFAGGELFF
TRBV4-3	TRBJ2-1	.	.	TGCGCCAGCAGCCAAGATCCAGGGACAAATGAGCAGTTCTTC	CASSQDPGTNEQFF
TRBV2	TRBJ1-5	.	.	TGTGCCAGCAGTGAACCACTTATGTCGGGTCAGCCCCAGCATTTT	CASSEPLMSGQPQHF
TRBV28	TRBJ2-7	.	.	TGTGCCAGCAGGACCAGGGTACTTTCCTACGAGCAGTACTTC	CASRTRVLSYEQYF
TRBV19	TRBJ2-2	.	TRBD1	TGTGCCAGTAATAGACAGGGGCGCACCGGGGAGCTGTTTTTT	CASNRQGRTGELFF
TRBV7-9	TRBJ2-3	few	.	TGTGCCAGCAGCTTAGCGCGGTGGGGAGGCATCACAGATACGCAGTATTTT	CASSLARWGGITDTQYF
TRBV27	TRBJ2-3	.	TRBD2	TGTGCCAGCAGTTTTAGCGGGGGTTTGTCAGATACGCAGTATTTT	CASSFSGGLSDTQYF
TRBV14	TRBJ2-2	.	TRBD2	TGTGCCAGCAGCCAAGGATGGGCTAGCGGCGCGGAGCTGTTTTTT	CASSQGWASGAELFF
TRBV7-3	TRBJ2-1	.	.	TGTGCCAGCAGCTTAAACGGGGGCAATGAGCAGTTCTTC	CASSLNGGNEQFF
TRBV6-1	TRBJ1-1	.	.	TGTGCCAGCAGTGAAAATAGGGGCCGGAACACTGAAGCTTTCTTT	CASSENRGRNTEAFF
TRBV4-2	TRBJ1-1	.	.	TGTGCCAGCACCCCCGGGACCCAGAACACTGAAGCTTTCTTT	CASTPGTQNTEAFF
TRBV29-1	TRBJ1-2	.	.	TGCAGCGTAGAGGAAAGGGAACAACTCTATGGCTACACCTTC	CSVEEREQLYGYTF
TRBV4-1	TRBJ2-7	once	.	TGCGCCAGCAGCCAAGAAAGCCCCACAGGTTCCTACGAGCAGTACTTC	CASSQESPTGSYEQYF
TRBV5-1	TRBJ2-6	many	.	TGCGCCAGCAGCACAGATGGGGCTTACTCTGGGGCCAACGTCCTGACTTTC	CASSTDGAYSGANVLTF
TRBV27	TRBJ2-7	.	.	TGTGCCAGCAGCTACTCGACCGGGCCAATACCTTACGAGCAGTACTTC	CASSYSTGPIPYEQYF
TRBV13	TRBJ2-7	.	.	TGTGCCAGCAGCTTAGGTTCTCCTTCCTACGAGCAGTACTTC	CASSLGSPSYEQYF
TRBV4-3	TRBJ2-7	.	TRBD1	TGCGCCAGCAGCTGGCGGGACAGGCCCTACGAGCAGTACTTC	CASSWRDRPYEQYF
TRBV27	TRBJ2-5	.	TRBD1	TGTGCCAGCAGTACCGGGACAGGGGGTCAAGAGACCCAGTACTTC	CASSTGTGGQETQYF
TRBV4-2	TRBJ2-7	.	TRBD2	TGTGCCAGCAGCGTGGAGAGCGCGGGGGGGCCCTACGAGCAGTACTTC	CASSVESAGGPYEQYF
TRBV7-8	TRBJ2-3	.	TRBD2	TGTGCCAGCCGGCGGGGGGGCCGGACAGATACGCAGTATTTT	CASRRGGRTDTQYF
TRBV11-2	TRBJ2-2	.	.	TGTGCCAGCAGCTTAAGGGCCCTGAACACCGGGGAGCTGTTTTTT	CASSLRALNTGELFF
TRBV13	TRBJ2-3	.	.	TGTGCCAGCAGCCTCAGGTTCGAGCTTACATCACACACAGATACGCAGTATTTT	CASSLRFELTSHTDTQYF
TRBV10-2	TRBJ2-7	.	.	TGCGCCAGCAGTGGGGTCACGGTGAGCTCCTACGAGCAGTACTTC	CASSGVTVSSYEQYF
TRBV7-2	TRBJ2-1	.	.	TGCGCCAGCAGCCAAGATTGGGCTTCTGGCAATGAGCAGTTCTTC	CASSQDWASGNEQFF
TRBV7-9	TRBJ2-1	.	.	TGTGCCAGCAGCGCGACAGAAGAGCATGAGCAGTTCTTC	CASSATEEHEQFF
TRBV7-9	TRBJ1-5	.	.	TGTGCCAGCAGCACCTACTCCGTGGGGGGAGATCAGCCCCAGCATTTT	CASSTYSVGGDQPQHF
TRBV2	TRBJ2-1	.	.	TGTGCCAGCAGTCCAGGACAGCTTTTATACAATGAGCAGTTCTTC	CASSPGQLLYNEQFF
TRBV25-1	TRBJ2-7	.	.	TGTGCCAGCAGTGGCGGCCTCGGGGGGCAGTACTTC	CASSGGLGGQYF
TRBV27	TRBJ2-5	.	.	TGTGCCAGCAGTTTCCAAGTGGAGACCCAGTACTTC	CASSFQVETQYF
TRBV7-2	TRBJ2-4	.	TRBD2	TGTGCCAGCAGCGGTACTGCGGGGGGCTGGATAGCCAAAAACATTCAGTACTTC	CASSGTAGGWIAKNIQYF